These T cell receptor beta chains were read from a single sample in a study of T cells after yellow fever vaccination. MiXCR was run by TCRdb on the 5' RACE reads, yielding one entry per CDR3 protein. The sample gives about 110,000 distinct CDR3 sequences, around 8.6% of which show up once; 25% is in the top ten. The sequences come from CD8+ T cells sorted from PBMCs, collected 45 days after the yellow fever booster vaccination. The receptors were gathered from a man aged 25 to 40 who received the YFV17D yellow fever vaccine. CDR3s leave out the opening cysteine and the closing phenylalanine or tryptophan. A D gene is named only where the DNA matches it firmly. Some rows mark clone size as missing; the rest say once, few, many or name a class of expanded clone.

D: .; V: TRBV5-5; J: TRBJ2-1; size: few; CDR3: ASSLGDLYNEQF
D: .; V: TRBV12-3/TRBV12-4; J: TRBJ2-7; size: many; CDR3: ASSETGPGDEQY
D: TRBD2; V: TRBV4-3; J: TRBJ2-7; size: .; CDR3: ASSQDGTSGSPEQY
D: TRBD1; V: TRBV20-1; J: TRBJ2-4; size: many; CDR3: SVKPGGIQY
D: TRBD2; V: TRBV7-9; J: TRBJ2-7; size: .; CDR3: AISGGPGEQY
D: .; V: TRBV7-8; J: TRBJ2-7; size: .; CDR3: ASSPQGGASYEQY
D: .; V: TRBV27; J: TRBJ2-7; size: .; CDR3: ASSFRMGRNYEQY
D: TRBD2; V: TRBV7-2; J: TRBJ2-7; size: .; CDR3: ASSWTSGHYEQY
D: TRBD2; V: TRBV28; J: TRBJ2-3; size: many; CDR3: ASSPRTRGDTQY
D: .; V: TRBV9; J: TRBJ2-7; size: many; CDR3: ASSVEGGRLY
D: .; V: TRBV7-6; J: TRBJ2-7; size: few; CDR3: ASSLGQGVFYEQY
D: TRBD1; V: TRBV18; J: TRBJ2-7; size: few; CDR3: ASSPDREFYEQY
D: TRBD2; V: TRBV20-1; J: TRBJ2-3; size: .; CDR3: SARDRTSEADTQY
D: .; V: TRBV12-3/TRBV12-4; J: TRBJ2-7; size: many; CDR3: ASSPLGLTGGYV
D: .; V: TRBV27; J: TRBJ1-2; size: many; CDR3: ASSLVGANYGYT
D: TRBD1; V: TRBV3-1; J: TRBJ2-1; size: many; CDR3: ASSPSGTGRGEQF
D: .; V: TRBV29-1; J: TRBJ2-3; size: many; CDR3: SVDDDTDTQY
D: .; V: TRBV7-9; J: TRBJ2-2; size: many; CDR3: ASSLGVSDTGELF
D: TRBD2; V: TRBV12-5; J: TRBJ2-1; size: many; CDR3: ASGLSLAGGNEQF
D: .; V: TRBV4-3; J: TRBJ2-1; size: .; CDR3: ASSQDKGGKTYNEQF
D: TRBD1; V: TRBV12-3/TRBV12-4; J: TRBJ1-5; size: many; CDR3: ASSLVGGEQPQH
D: .; V: TRBV2; J: TRBJ2-1; size: .; CDR3: ASSDVADYNEQF
D: .; V: TRBV20-1; J: TRBJ2-7; size: .; CDR3: SASGVVAYEQY
D: TRBD1; V: TRBV11-1; J: TRBJ2-2; size: many; CDR3: ASSPTPTGASNTGELF
D: .; V: TRBV28; J: TRBJ2-1; size: many; CDR3: ASSPPAGSNEQF
D: .; V: TRBV15; J: TRBJ2-5; size: many; CDR3: ATSSGAQETQY
D: TRBD1; V: TRBV20-1; J: TRBJ2-5; size: many; CDR3: SAPGQYSAAQETQY